The 28 T cell receptor beta chains listed next were all sequenced from one sample in a study of identical twins. TCRdb itself ran the 5' RACE reads through MiXCR, one entry per CDR3 protein. The repertoire includes about 890,000 distinct CDR3 sequences, 9% to 15% of them detected once, and about 1.6% sits in the top ten. The data also belong to a second study, concerning yellow fever vaccine responses in identical twins.

The sample taken for sequencing was PBMCs. All receptors come from a woman in her late teens or twenties in good health.

This clonotype was detected a few times. The gene calls are TRBV7-8 and TRBJ2-3; 8 bases fit TRBD2. The V and J ends lost 5 bases and 6 bases, in that order; junction bases with no gene match: 10. The CDR3 consists of 15 residues. Germline assignment: CDR1 SGHVS and CDR2 FQNEAQ. CDR3 protein: CASSPLLLAGDTQYF. CDR3 DNA: TGTGCCAGCAGCCCCCTCTTGTTAGCGGGGGATACGCAGTATTTT.

This clonotype was seen a single time. CDR3 in DNA: TGTGCCAGCAGTGAGGGAGCAGGAGAGCAGTTCTTC. It codes for CASSEGAGEQFF. V and J are TRBV6-2 or TRBV6-3 and TRBJ2-1, with D maybe TRBD2 (5 bases). Per the germline V gene, CDR1 is MNHEY and CDR2 is SVGEGT. The CDR3 spans 12 residues. V was trimmed by 5 bases and J by 10 bases, leaving 12 bases between them.

The chain links TRBV5-6 to TRBJ1-2; D perhaps matches TRBD1 (6 bases). The CDR3 loop spans 14 amino acids. Germline lookup yields CDR1 SGHDT and CDR2 YYEEEE. V dropped 2 bases and J dropped 3 bases, with 11 bases sitting between them. CDR3 amino acids: CASSFISGDYGYTF. DNA of the CDR3: TGTGCCAGCAGCTTTATTTCAGGGGACTATGGCTACACCTTC. Using reference TRBV5-6 and TRBJ1-2 for the parts outside the CDR3, the full variable domain is DAGVTQSPTHLIKTRGQQVTLRCSPKSGHDTVSWYQQALGQGPQFIFQYYEEEERQRGNFPDRFSGHQFPNYSSELNVNALLLGDSALYLCASSFISGDYGYTFGSGTRLTVV.

This clonotype was seen more than once but under ten times. The chain employs TRBV24-1 and TRBJ2-2, with D possibly being TRBD2 (5 bases). Germline lookup yields CDR1 KGHDR and CDR2 SFDVKD. V gave up 2 bases and J gave up 5 bases, with 17 bases separating them. The CDR3 covers 17 residues. In DNA form, the CDR3 reads TGTGCCACCAGTGATTCCAAAGGGCGGGCTTGGACCGGGGAGCTGTTTTTT. Protein: CATSDSKGRAWTGELFF.

This clonotype was observed a handful of times. V is TRBV7-2 and J is TRBJ2-5; a weak D match, TRBD2 (6 bases). Trimming took off 5 bases at V and 5 bases at J, with 15 bases between the two ends. Germline CDR1 and CDR2: SGHTA and FQGNSA. The CDR3 covers 14 residues. The CDR3 reads CASSQTGGWETQYF. Here the CDR3 DNA reads TGTGCCAGCAGCCAGACCGGGGGTTGGGAGACCCAGTACTTC.

In this sample, this clonotype turned up a few times. V usage is TRBV7-9 and J usage is TRBJ2-1; 11 bases match TRBD1. Germline lookup yields CDR1 SEHNR and CDR2 FQNEAQ (reference sequence). J was trimmed by 8 bases and V by 5 bases; bases with no gene match: 5. The CDR3 totals 14 residues. The CDR3, as DNA: TGTGCCAGCAGCACCCGGACAGGGGGCGATGAGCAGTTCTTC. As protein: CASSTRTGGDEQFF.

This clonotype was picked up a small number of times. This chain joins TRBV14 and TRBJ2-3; 16 nucleotides agree with TRBD2. Losses at the gene ends were 2 bases for V and 8 bases for J; bases not matched to a gene: 10. This CDR3 has 18 residues. CDR1 is SGHDN and CDR2 is FVKESK in the germline V gene. The CDR3 sequence is CASSQRPGLAGGPGTQYF. DNA of the CDR3: TGTGCCAGCAGCCAACGACCGGGACTAGCGGGGGGGCCAGGTACGCAGTATTTT. Together with reference TRBV14 and TRBJ2-3, the CDR3 gives the full variable domain: EAGVTQFPSHSVIEKGQTVTLRCDPISGHDNLYWYRRVMGKEIKFLLHFVKESKQDESGMPNNRFLAERTGGTYSTLKVQPAELEDSGVYFCASSQRPGLAGGPGTQYFGPGTRLTVL.

This rearrangement joins TRBV7-9 to TRBJ2-2; D is ambiguous. Looked up from germline, CDR1 is SEHNR and CDR2 is FQNEAQ (reference sequence). This CDR3 is built from 14 residues. Trimming shortened V by 8 bases and J by 2 bases, and 12 bases separated the two germline ends. CDR3 bases: TGTGCCAGCTTCAAGGCTCTTAACACCGGGGAGCTGTTTTTT. It specifies CASFKALNTGELFF.

This clonotype showed up just a few times. V and J are TRBV12-3 or TRBV12-4 and TRBJ1-1; no definite D call. Trimming took off 3 bases at V and 7 bases at J, with 9 bases between the two ends. There are 12 residues in the CDR3. The CDR3 spells CASSFGQIEAFF. CDR3 bases: TGTGCCAGCAGTTTTGGGCAGATTGAAGCTTTCTTT.

This clonotype was picked up a small number of times. The chain links TRBV15 to TRBJ2-5, with no clear D. Germline CDR1 reads LNHNV; CDR2 reads YYDKDF (reference sequence). Trimming shortened V by 0 bases and J by 4 bases, and 9 bases separated the two germline ends. The length of the CDR3 is 14 residues. CDR3 DNA: TGTGCCACCAGCAGAGAGACAAGGAGAGAGACCCAGTACTTC. Its translation: CATSRETRRETQYF.

This clonotype was counted between two and nine times. The V gene is TRBV7-9, the J gene TRBJ2-7, with 7 positions matching TRBD1. The CDR3 is made up of 15 amino acids. Germline V lookup: CDR1 SEHNR, CDR2 FQNEAQ (reference sequence). V gave up 0 bases and J gave up 2 bases; unmatched junction bases: 4. The CDR3 here is CASSLAATGTYEQYV. DNA of the CDR3: TGTGCCAGCAGCTTAGCAGCGACAGGGACCTACGAGCAGTACGTC.

The chain couples TRBV12-3 or TRBV12-4 to TRBJ1-1; a possible D gene is TRBD1 (5 bases). The CDR3 is 12 residues long. Trimming took 2 bases from V and 10 from J, leaving 11 bases between them. The CDR3, as DNA: TGTGCCAGCAGTTTACGGGGGGATCGAGCTTTCTTT. Its protein is CASSLRGDRAFF.

This CDR3 reads CATSRGGGAGNEQFF. CDR3 bases: TGTGCCACCAGCAGAGGCGGGGGGGCAGGCAATGAGCAGTTCTTC. The chain has TRBV15 and TRBJ2-1; 9 nucleotides agree with TRBD2. Germline V gene lookup returns CDR1 LNHNV and CDR2 YYDKDF (reference sequence). The CDR3 totals 15 residues. V lost 1 base, J lost 6 bases, and 4 bases stayed unmatched.

The table lists this clonotype with many counts. The chain joins TRBV7-2 to TRBJ2-2, with TRBD2 as a possible D gene (5 bases). This CDR3 is built from 15 residues. V lost 0 bases and J lost 3, with 8 bases in between. Looked up from germline, CDR1 is SGHTA and CDR2 is FQGNSA. In DNA form, the CDR3 reads TGTGCCAGCAGCTTAGCTAGCGTTGACACCGGGGAGCTGTTTTTT. The encoded protein is CASSLASVDTGELFF.

This clonotype turned up a few times. The chain has TRBV7-8 and TRBJ2-7; D remains ambiguous. V was cut by 4 bases and J by 0 bases, with 7 bases left in between. Germline V gene lookup returns CDR1 SGHVS and CDR2 FQNEAQ. This CDR3 contains 13 residues. CDR3 nucleotides: TGTGCCAGCAGCTCGGGCGACTCCTACGAGCAGTACGTC. Amino acids: CASSSGDSYEQYV.

The chain's CDR3 is CASSRIDSYEQYV. DNA for the CDR3: TGTGCCAGCAGCCGAATTGACAGCTACGAGCAGTACGTC. V gene TRBV7-7 combines with J gene TRBJ2-7; a weak D match, TRBD1 (5 bases). Trimming removed 5 bases at V and 3 bases at J, with 11 bases between. CDR1 SSHAT and CDR2 FNYEAQ come from the germline V gene (reference sequence). This CDR3 comprises 13 residues.

This clonotype was observed at least ten times. The rearrangement joins TRBV28 to TRBJ2-4; D not certain. The CDR3 runs to 11 residues. The V gene's germline CDR1 is MDHEN and CDR2 SYDVKM. V lost 8 bases to trimming and J lost 5 bases, with 7 bases between them. The CDR3 sequence is CASLAQNIQYF. The DNA of the CDR3 is TGTGCCAGCCTCGCGCAAAACATTCAGTACTTC.

In this sample, this clonotype turned up many times. The chain joins TRBV24-1 to TRBJ2-1; 10 nucleotides agree with TRBD1. This CDR3 comprises 13 residues. The germline V gene has CDR1 KGHDR and CDR2 SFDVKD. Germline trimming cut 10 bases from V and 3 bases from J; bases unmatched to any gene: 2. For the CDR3, the DNA is TGTGCCACGCGGGACAGGGGCTACAATGAGCAGTTCTTC. Translating it yields CATRDRGYNEQFF.

This chain connects TRBV20-1 to TRBJ2-1; 9 bases map to TRBD2. CDR1 DFQATT and CDR2 SNEGSKA come from the germline V gene (reference sequence). There are 15 residues in the CDR3. With V trimmed by 6 bases and J by 8 bases, 14 bases remained unmatched. CDR3 sequence (DNA): TGCAGTGCCCTACCCCCTAGCGGGGTCTGGGATGAGCAGTTCTTC. Amino acid sequence: CSALPPSGVWDEQFF.

The chain employs TRBV5-1 and TRBJ1-1; TRBD1 is a possible D gene (5 bases). Germline V gives CDR1 SGHRS, CDR2 YFSETQ. The CDR3 sequence is 14 residues long. V lost 4 bases and J lost 3, with 13 bases in between. The CDR3 loop reads CASSPIKGHTEAFF. DNA for the CDR3: TGCGCCAGCAGCCCTATAAAGGGGCACACTGAAGCTTTCTTT. Variable domain in full (rest from reference TRBV5-1 and TRBJ1-1): KAGVTQTPRYLIKTRGQQVTLSCSPISGHRSVSWYQQTPGQGLQFLFEYFSETQRNKGNFPGRFSGRQFSNSRSEMNVSTLELGDSALYLCASSPIKGHTEAFFGQGTRLTVV.

The CDR3 DNA sequence: TGCGCCAGCAGCCAAGTTATGTTGGCGGAGACCTACGAGCAGTACTTC. Translation gives CASSQVMLAETYEQYF. This chain connects TRBV4-1 to TRBJ2-7; D gene unclear. Germline values: CDR1 MGHRA, CDR2 YSYEKL. The length of the CDR3 is 16 residues. With 1 base removed from V and 2 bases from J, the gap between germline ends came to 15 bases.

This clonotype has only a few counts. The chain employs TRBV29-1 and TRBJ2-1; tentative D call: TRBD1 (5 bases). CDR3 length equals 13 residues. V was trimmed by 5 bases and J by 5 bases, leaving 13 bases between them. Looked up from germline, CDR1 is SQVTM and CDR2 is ANQGSEA. The CDR3 nucleotides are TGCAGCGTTCCAGGGTTTTTACACAATGAGCAGTTCTTC. Amino acid sequence: CSVPGFLHNEQFF.

This clonotype was seen more than once but under ten times. The chain is built from TRBV20-1 and TRBJ1-1; D is uncertain. Trimming cost V 0 bases and J 1 base, with 9 bases left between them. This CDR3 comprises 14 residues. Germline CDR1 and CDR2: DFQATT and SNEGSKA (reference sequence). The CDR3 here is CSARDSKGNTEAFF. The CDR3 DNA sequence: TGCAGTGCTAGAGATTCAAAGGGGAACACTGAAGCTTTCTTT.

The chain couples TRBV5-5 to TRBJ2-5; D ambiguous. Germline V gene data show CDR1 as SGHKS and CDR2 as YYEKEE (reference sequence). This CDR3 is 12 amino acids long. The V and J ends lost 4 bases and 0 bases respectively, with 4 bases between them. The CDR3 loop reads CASSVYQETQYF. For the CDR3, the DNA is TGTGCCAGCAGCGTGTACCAAGAGACCCAGTACTTC.

The chain links TRBV9 to TRBJ1-2; D remains ambiguous. This CDR3 region has 17 residues. From germline, CDR1 is SGDLS and CDR2 YYNGEE. V was trimmed by 0 bases and J by 8 bases, leaving 23 bases between them. CDR3 DNA sequence: TGTGCCAGCAGCGTAGCTTCGAGGACCATCTCATTTTGGGGCTACACCTTC. Translated, it gives CASSVASRTISFWGYTF. Based on the CDR3 plus reference TRBV9 and TRBJ1-2, the full variable domain is DSGVTQTPKHLITATGQRVTLRCSPRSGDLSVYWYQQSLDQGLQFLIQYYNGEERAKGNILERFSAQQFPDLHSELNLSSLELGDSALYFCASSVASRTISFWGYTFGSGTRLTVV.

This clonotype was picked up a small number of times. In DNA, the CDR3 is TGTGCCAGCATCACTCGCGGGGGGGACACCGGGGAGCTGTTTTTT. It specifies CASITRGGDTGELFF. The chain has TRBV12-3 or TRBV12-4 and TRBJ2-2, with TRBD2 matching 9 bases. The junction had 6 bases not matched to a gene; V was cut back by 7 bases and J by 3 bases. This CDR3 region has 15 residues.

The chain carries TRBV5-5 and TRBJ2-1; 7 nucleotides match TRBD2. V trimming: 7 bases; J trimming: 8 bases; junction bases outside the gene matches: 9. Germline values: CDR1 SGHKS, CDR2 YYEKEE (reference sequence). The CDR3 totals 13 residues. The CDR3 reads CASGLGLGYEQFF. DNA of the CDR3: TGTGCCAGCGGACTAGGGCTTGGGTATGAGCAGTTCTTC.

This clonotype has a handful of counts. J is TRBJ2-2 and V is TRBV5-1; 11 bases agree with TRBD2. This CDR3 contains 19 residues. J lost 1 base, V lost 1 base, and 9 bases had no gene match. The germline V gene has CDR1 SGHRS and CDR2 YFSETQ. CDR3 loop: CASSLRRLAGQKNTGELFF. The CDR3 nucleotides read TGCGCCAGCAGCTTGCGACGACTAGCGGGGCAAAAGAACACCGGGGAGCTGTTTTTT. Variable domain in full (rest from reference TRBV5-1 and TRBJ2-2): KAGVTQTPRYLIKTRGQQVTLSCSPISGHRSVSWYQQTPGQGLQFLFEYFSETQRNKGNFPGRFSGRQFSNSRSEMNVSTLELGDSALYLCASSLRRLAGQKNTGELFFGEGSRLTVL.